Here is one TCR beta chain with its context. Repertoires were generated with immunoSEQ multiplex PCR, while TCRdb's copy carries only in-frame clones and drops some. The data contain under 250,000 clones, about nine tenths of them singletons. The source of the sample is a study of blood T cell repertoires in COVID-19. Study at large: Material from acute and convalescent COVID-19 was sourced from the United States, Italy and Spain.

Sequencing used PBMCs or T cells enriched from blood (not recorded which). The sequence came from a man in his forties or fifties who had recovered from COVID-19.

The CDR3 nucleotides read TGTGCCAGTAGCCTAGGGGTAGGGGGCACTGAAGCTTTCTTT. Its translation: CASSLGVGGTEAFF. The rearrangement joins TRBV19 to TRBJ1-1; D is possibly TRBD1 (6 bases). The CDR3 totals 14 residues. Germline CDR1 is LNHDA and CDR2 is SQIVND (reference sequence). V shed 6 bases and J shed 4 bases, with 15 bases lying between them.